In this sample, the clone carrying this T cell receptor (beta chain) turned up once. The data were taken from a study of blood T cell repertoires in COVID-19. CDR1 is SEHNR, CDR2 FQNEAQ, per germline (reference sequence). The CDR3 covers 15 residues. J gave up 4 bases and V 3 bases, and 6 bases lay outside the gene matches. Study processing details: Amplifying reference gene primers gave estimates of nucleated cell counts. Clones were read by immunoSEQ multiplex PCR, and TCRdb kept only the in-frame ones, dropping some. V and J calls and clone size are those listed in that table; D and trimming were worked out from the DNA. The sample contains about 420,000 clones, 85% to 90% of which appear only once.

The sequenced sample was peripheral blood. The origin of this receptor is a young man with COVID-19, enrolled during active disease. The chain carries TRBV7-9 and TRBJ2-5; 9 bases line up with TRBD2. The chain's CDR3 is CASSLTSGRGETQYF. The DNA of the CDR3 is TGTGCCAGCAGCTTGACTAGCGGCAGAGGAGAGACCCAGTACTTC.